This T cell receptor beta chain was obtained from a study of neurological immune-mediated disorders. The unsorted libraries originated from 2 million PBMCs that had been stored at -80 C. The CDR3 runs to 17 residues. The germline V gene has CDR1 SGHRS and CDR2 YFSETQ. The V end was cut by 4 bases, the J end by 0 bases, with 19 bases between. As regards this clonotype: What it binds is not known.

Points from the study as a whole: One related-CDR3 cluster, identified by phylogenetic grouping, held the repertoires of 18 of 34 multiple sclerosis patients and was a possible signature. Multiple sclerosis, the disease with the least TCR clonal expansion, fell below healthy controls, whereas HTLV-1-associated myelopathy showed the most. The absence of any CDR3 amino acid sequence shared by expanded clones across subjects suggests that repertoires were private in all groups.

MiXCR, applied by TCRdb to the 5' RACE reads, yields one record per CDR3 protein. The table has about 95,000 distinct CDR3 sequences, 3% to 4.5% seen once. This chain links TRBV5-1 with TRBJ1-2, with a possible D match to TRBD1 (5 bases). Sequencing was carried out using PBMCs. The TCR comes from a woman aged 18-29 years with multiple sclerosis. This CDR3 reads CASSPTTRGKANYGYTF. The CDR3 DNA sequence: TGCGCCAGCAGCCCTACCACGAGGGGCAAAGCTAACTATGGCTACACCTTC.